The rows below give T cell receptor beta chains drawn from one sample of a study of T cells after yellow fever vaccination. One entry per CDR3 protein results from TCRdb running MiXCR on the 5' RACE reads. This sample has approximately 350,000 distinct CDR3 sequences, with around 10% found just once. The material sequenced was PBMCs, taken on the day of the first yellow fever vaccination. These receptors originate from a man aged 18 to 30 who received the YFV17D yellow fever vaccine. Each CDR3 is given with its conserved first and last residue.

J: TRBJ1-2
V: TRBV5-1
CDR3: CASSRVGVPNYGYTF

J: TRBJ2-2
V: TRBV20-1
CDR3: CSARDLRYSGGELFF

J: TRBJ2-1
V: TRBV2
CDR3: CASRETVNNEQFF

J: TRBJ2-6
V: TRBV27
CDR3: CASSFFVGGMSGANVLTF

J: TRBJ1-1
V: TRBV9
CDR3: CASSSGETEAFF

J: TRBJ2-7
V: TRBV4-3
CDR3: CASSQGGSSGQLSYEQYF

J: TRBJ2-1
V: TRBV20-1
CDR3: CSAPPGGGASNEQFF

J: TRBJ1-1
V: TRBV7-9
CDR3: CASSPKIGADTEAFF

J: TRBJ2-6
V: TRBV18
CDR3: CASSPGLVLTSGANVLTF

J: TRBJ2-7
V: TRBV4-2
CDR3: CASSQDPPSYEQYF

J: TRBJ2-1
V: TRBV15
CDR3: CATSRARGGTFF

J: TRBJ2-7
V: TRBV11-2
CDR3: CASRPGFSYEQYF

J: TRBJ2-2
V: TRBV5-1
CDR3: CASSFTGANTGELFF

J: TRBJ1-2
V: TRBV18
CDR3: CASSLDGQGVGYGYTF

J: TRBJ2-1
V: TRBV7-2
CDR3: CASSLRGGSGAYNEQFF

J: TRBJ2-3
V: TRBV5-1
CDR3: CASTSSGGDTDTQYF

J: TRBJ2-1
V: TRBV5-1
CDR3: CASAGDQQFF

J: TRBJ2-2
V: TRBV5-6
CDR3: CASSLERLTGELFF

J: TRBJ2-2
V: TRBV5-1
CDR3: CASSLGARTGGSGELFF

J: TRBJ2-3
V: TRBV5-1
CDR3: CTSSWGGQMSTDTQYF

J: TRBJ1-6
V: TRBV6-1
CDR3: CASSARGRDSPLHF

J: TRBJ2-7
V: TRBV7-2
CDR3: CASSLAGRSSYEQYF

J: TRBJ2-3
V: TRBV5-4
CDR3: CASSFRLAGGGTDTQYF

J: TRBJ1-5
V: TRBV18
CDR3: CASSPENNQPQHF

J: TRBJ1-6
V: TRBV27
CDR3: CASSSNSFTRDRGPQPLHF

J: TRBJ2-5
V: TRBV3-1
CDR3: CASSQGEVAVETQYF

J: TRBJ2-1
V: TRBV10-3
CDR3: CAISVNRGYEQFF